This T cell receptor beta chain derives from a study of OX40 agonist ivuxolimab in advanced cancers. Measured with immunoSEQ multiplex PCR; TCRdb has only the in-frame clones, and not every one. The repertoire holds 45,000 to 65,000 clones, with roughly 77% as singletons. Germline loops: CDR1 SGHDT, CDR2 YYEEEE. The junction had 9 bases not matched to a gene; V was cut back by 0 bases and J by 0 bases. The CDR3 is made up of 18 amino acids. The sample consisted of CD4+ or CD8+ T cells sorted from blood, taken in a trial of the OX40 agonist ivuxolimab. V usage is TRBV5-6 and J usage is TRBJ2-3; 8 bases map to TRBD1. This sequence originates from an adult with an advanced solid tumor such as melanoma, head and neck, liver or kidney cancer. CDR3 nucleotides: TGTGCCAGCAGCTTGGTTGGGGACAGGAGGGTCAGCACAGATACGCAGTATTTT. Residues: CASSLVGDRRVSTDTQYF.